This passage covers 22 T cell receptor beta chains from one sample sequenced in a study of cytomegalovirus exposure and HLA in healthy donors. With 60 Vbeta and 13 Jbeta primers, the PCR was carried out. TCRdb's copy holds only in-frame clones and misses some; the assay was immunoSEQ multiplex PCR. Of around 150,000 clones in the sample, 70% to 85% were seen once. Sequencing input: PBMCs. The receptors shown here come from a man in his forties or fifties in good health and CMV-seronegative.

This clone was picked up a small number of times. The chain couples TRBV11-1 to TRBJ2-1; tentatively, D is TRBD2 (6 bases). The V and J ends lost 1 base and 3 bases respectively, with 13 bases between them. This CDR3 spans 16 amino acids. Germline V CDR1 and CDR2: SGHAT, FQDESV (reference sequence). The CDR3 here is CASSLEGGAFYNEQFF. In DNA, the CDR3 is TGTGCCAGCAGCTTAGAAGGCGGGGCGTTCTACAATGAGCAGTTCTTC.

V gene TRBV9 combines with J gene TRBJ1-3; D gene uncertain. Per germline, CDR1 SGDLS and CDR2 YYNGEE. The CDR3 length is 13 residues. V was cut by 0 bases and J by 8 bases, with 9 bases left in between. This CDR3 is CASSVDEGDTIYF. DNA for the CDR3: TGTGCCAGCAGCGTAGATGAGGGAGACACCATATATTTT.

In its sample, this clone was seen once. This CDR3 is CASSSRVTLNTEAFF. The CDR3 coding sequence is TGCGCCAGCAGCTCCAGGGTCACCCTTAACACTGAAGCTTTCTTT. V and J are TRBV5-1 and TRBJ1-1, with a weak D call TRBD1 (5 bases). CDR3 length: 15 residues. Germline V CDR1 and CDR2: SGHRS, YFSETQ. V shed 3 bases and J shed 2 bases, with 14 bases lying between them.

The V call is TRBV7-9, the J call TRBJ1-2; D may be TRBD1 (6 bases). CDR1 is SEHNR, CDR2 FQNEAQ, per germline (reference sequence). The CDR3 extends over 15 amino acids. V was clipped by 1 base and J by 4 bases, with 13 bases between them. The CDR3 region has the DNA TGTGCCAGCAGCTTAGATACAGGGTTCTTCTATGGCTACACCTTC. This encodes CASSLDTGFFYGYTF.

The chain carries TRBV19 and TRBJ1-5, with 7 positions matching TRBD1. V trimming: 2 bases; J trimming: 1 base; junction bases outside the gene matches: 5. The length of the CDR3 is 16 residues. CDR1 and CDR2 (germline): LNHDA, SQIVND (reference sequence). CDR3 residues: CASSILQGGSNQPQHF. In DNA form, the CDR3 reads TGTGCCAGTAGTATACTGCAGGGGGGAAGCAATCAGCCCCAGCATTTT.

About this clone: Different DNA sequences within this sample yield the same CDR3. The chain combines TRBV6-4 with TRBJ2-3; 10 nucleotides line up with TRBD2. Unmatched junction bases numbered 1, after V lost 4 bases and J lost 0 bases. Looked up from germline, CDR1 is MRHNA and CDR2 is SNTAGT. The CDR3 covers 15 residues. The CDR3 DNA sequence: TGTGCCAGCAGTGCTAGCGGGGGAAGCACAGATACGCAGTATTTT. Translated, it gives CASSASGGSTDTQYF.

The chain carries TRBV5-8 and TRBJ1-4; D ambiguous. Between the trimmed V and J ends, which lost 2 bases and 0 bases, there was a span of 17 bases. The germline CDR1 and CDR2 sequences are SGHTS and YDEGEE. CDR3 length equals 18 residues. The CDR3 DNA sequence: TGTGCCAGCAGCTTAAACCTCGCGGCAGCTGCAACTAATGAAAAACTGTTTTTT. This sequence encodes CASSLNLAAAATNEKLFF.

The V call is TRBV30, the J call TRBJ2-7, with 11 bases aligning to TRBD2. Germline CDR1 GTSNPN, CDR2 SVGIG (reference sequence). J was trimmed by 4 bases and V by 0 bases; bases with no gene match: 8. The CDR3 has 16 amino acids. CDR3: CAWSVAGGLAEYEQYF. The CDR3 region has the DNA TGTGCCTGGAGTGTAGCCGGGGGACTAGCGGAATACGAGCAGTACTTC.

The V and J genes are TRBV9 and TRBJ1-2, with D possibly matching TRBD1 (6 bases). Germline assignment: CDR1 SGDLS and CDR2 YYNGEE. The V end lost 0 bases, the J end lost 0 bases, and 18 bases lay between the germline ends. The CDR3 loop spans 18 amino acids. CDR3 in DNA: TGTGCCAGCAGCGTAGTGTCAGGGGTTGGGGATACTAACTATGGCTACACCTTC. Its protein product is CASSVVSGVGDTNYGYTF.

This chain uses TRBV7-2 with TRBJ1-1; 8 nucleotides match TRBD1. V lost 3 bases, J lost 8 bases, and 8 bases stayed unmatched. The length of the CDR3 is 14 residues. Germline V gives CDR1 SGHTA, CDR2 FQGNSA. In nucleotides, the CDR3 is TGTGCCAGCAGCTTCTCCCGGGACAGGAAGGAAGCTTTCTTT. This encodes CASSFSRDRKEAFF.

For the CDR3, the DNA is TGTGCCAGCAGCAATACAGGGAGTCAGTACTTC. It is translated as CASSNTGSQYF. The rearrangement joins TRBV5-6 to TRBJ2-4, with D tentatively TRBD1 (6 bases). In germline, CDR1 is SGHDT, CDR2 YYEEEE. This CDR3 has 11 amino acids. V lost 4 bases to trimming and J lost 12 bases, with 11 bases between them.

V and J are TRBV6-5 and TRBJ2-7; 7 nucleotides align to TRBD1. This CDR3 has 15 residues. Germline CDR1 and CDR2: MNHEY and SVGAGI. With 0 bases clipped from V and 9 bases from J, the junction kept 11 bases outside the gene matches. The CDR3 sequence: CASSYSGQISVRQYF. The CDR3, as DNA: TGTGCCAGCAGTTACTCGGGACAGATATCGGTTCGGCAGTACTTC.

About this clone itself: The junction departs from the called germline gene at one end, perhaps through a read error. The rearrangement links TRBV7-9 to TRBJ1-2; tentative D call: TRBD1 (5 bases). The CDR3 covers 12 residues. The V gene's germline CDR1 is SEHNR and CDR2 FQNEAQ (reference sequence). CDR3 sequence (DNA): TGTTCCAGCACCGACAGTTCTTATGGCTACACCTTC. Its protein is CSSTDSSYGYTF.

The CDR3 reads CAISESGRGGSPLHF. The CDR3 nucleotides are TGTGCCATCAGTGAGTCAGGGCGGGGTGGTTCACCCCTCCACTTT. V is TRBV10-3 and J is TRBJ1-6; no clear D gene. V was shortened by 0 bases and J by 9 bases, with 12 bases between the two germline ends. Per the germline V gene, CDR1 is ENHRY and CDR2 is SYGVKD. The length of the CDR3 is 15 residues.

The chain employs TRBV5-4 and TRBJ1-4, with 10 bases that match TRBD1. CDR1 is SGHNT and CDR2 is YYREEE in the germline V gene (reference sequence). The CDR3 loop spans 15 amino acids. V shed 2 bases and J 5 bases; nucleotides not matched to a gene: 3. DNA of the CDR3: TGTGCCAGCAGCTTACCGGGACAGGGGAATGAAAAACTGTTTTTT. Its protein product is CASSLPGQGNEKLFF.

This clone appeared a single time. Here the CDR3 DNA reads TGTGCCAGCAGCTTAGGCAAGGGGGCGGGGTACGAGCAGTACTTC. Amino acid sequence: CASSLGKGAGYEQYF. The V gene is TRBV11-2, the J gene TRBJ2-7; perhaps TRBD1 as D (7 bases). CDR3 size: 15 residues. The V and J ends lost 1 base and 4 bases respectively, with 14 bases between them. The germline gives CDR1 SGHAT, CDR2 FQNNGV.

This clone was counted a few times. V usage is TRBV7-2 and J usage is TRBJ2-2; tentative D call: TRBD2 (6 bases). V was cut by 6 bases and J by 4 bases, with 12 bases left in between. CDR1 is SGHTA and CDR2 is FQGNSA in the germline V gene. The CDR3 spans 14 residues. The CDR3 coding sequence is TGTGCCAGCAGTCGGGACTCGTCCACCGGGGAGCTGTTTTTT. Translated, it gives CASSRDSSTGELFF.

V and J are TRBV2 and TRBJ1-5, with TRBD1 identical over 7 bases. This CDR3 region has 14 residues. J gave up 0 bases and V 8 bases, and 4 bases lay outside the gene matches. Germline V gene sequence: CDR1 SNHLY, CDR2 FYNNEI. The CDR3 nucleotides read TGTGCCAGCGCCGGGACAGTTAGCAATCAGCCCCAGCATTTT. Protein product: CASAGTVSNQPQHF.

The table lists this clone with a few counts. The genes are TRBV27 and TRBJ1-2; D is ambiguous. The V end lost 3 bases, the J end lost 9 bases, and 11 bases lay between the germline ends. The CDR3 sequence is 12 residues long. The germline gives CDR1 MNHEY, CDR2 SMNVEV (reference sequence). The CDR3 region is CASSLGGESYTF. The CDR3 DNA reads as TGTGCCAGCAGTTTGGGTGGGGAGAGCTACACCTTC.

The V call is TRBV6-5, the J call TRBJ1-5, with unresolved D. The V gene lost 6 bases and the J gene lost 4 bases, with 10 bases spanning the gap. Per the germline V gene, CDR1 is MNHEY and CDR2 is SVGAGI. The CDR3 sequence is 13 residues long. The CDR3 DNA reads as TGTGCCAGCAGGGGATGGGAGAATCAGCCCCAGCATTTT. Its translation is CASRGWENQPQHF.

The V gene is TRBV11-2, the J gene TRBJ1-3; 8 bases are shared with TRBD1. In germline, CDR1 is SGHAT, CDR2 FQNNGV. J gave up 10 bases and V 5 bases, and 7 bases lay outside the gene matches. The CDR3 length is 13 residues. CDR3 region: CASSADRGRTIYF. CDR3 bases: TGTGCCAGCAGCGCAGACAGGGGTAGGACCATATATTTT.

CDR3 protein: CASSGTGIRGYTF. CDR3 sequence (DNA): TGTGCCAGCAGTGGGACAGGGATCCGTGGCTACACCTTC. The V gene is TRBV2, the J gene TRBJ1-2; 8 bases are shared with TRBD1. The V segment lost 4 bases and the J segment 7 bases; nucleotides outside the gene matches: 5. Germline CDR1 reads SNHLY; CDR2 reads FYNNEI. This CDR3 region has 13 residues.